One and the same sample provided the 22 T cell receptor beta chains below, sequenced in a study of T cells in tuberculosis. Profiling relied on immunoSEQ multiplex PCR, and the TCRdb table lists in-frame clones only, not all of them. In the table there are about 34,000 clones, around 97% of which are singletons. Sample: PBMCs. These receptors were collected from a donor between 10 and 35 years old with latent tuberculosis or without tuberculosis infection.

The J gene is TRBJ1-5, the V gene TRBV6-1; TRBD1 might be the D (5 bases). Trimming shortened V by 7 bases and J by 3 bases, and 13 bases separated the two germline ends. The CDR3 is made up of 14 amino acids. Germline lookup yields CDR1 MNHNS and CDR2 SASEGT. This chain's CDR3 is CASIPQGTNQPQHF. CDR3 sequence (DNA): TGTGCCAGCATACCGCAGGGTACCAATCAGCCCCAGCATTTT.

The chain uses TRBV29-1 and TRBJ2-1; TRBD1 is a possible D gene (6 bases). The germline gives CDR1 SQVTM, CDR2 ANQGSEA. Trimming stripped 5 bases from V and 4 bases from J, with 24 bases between. The CDR3 runs to 17 residues. In DNA, the CDR3 is TGCAGCGTTTGTCCATACTCGGACAGAAAAGAATACAATGAGCAGTTCTTC. Its translation is CSVCPYSDRKEYNEQFF.

The V and J genes are TRBV28 and TRBJ2-7, with D possibly matching TRBD1 (5 bases). The CDR3 spans 12 residues. Trimming removed 7 bases from V and 4 bases from J, with 11 bases in between. The germline V gene has CDR1 MDHEN and CDR2 SYDVKM. The CDR3 region has the DNA TGTGCCAGCAACACTCCAGGGTACGAGCAGTACTTC. It yields the protein CASNTPGYEQYF.

The chain links TRBV19 to TRBJ2-1, with 7 bases that match TRBD2. Germline V gene sequence: CDR1 LNHDA, CDR2 SQIVND (reference sequence). With 5 bases clipped from V and 4 bases from J, the junction kept 5 bases outside the gene matches. The CDR3 loop spans 14 amino acids. CDR3 coding DNA: TGTGCCAGTAGTTTGGGGGAGGGTTACAATGAGCAGTTCTTC. Amino acid sequence: CASSLGEGYNEQFF.

V is TRBV19 and J is TRBJ2-7; 9 nucleotides agree with TRBD1. The CDR3 runs to 13 residues. V shed 5 bases and J 9 bases; nucleotides not matched to a gene: 8. Germline V gene sequence: CDR1 LNHDA, CDR2 SQIVND (reference sequence). CDR3 amino acids: CASSRDRDTWQYF. The CDR3 coding sequence is TGTGCCAGTAGTCGGGACAGGGATACGTGGCAGTACTTC.

The chain employs TRBV5-1 and TRBJ1-2, with D perhaps TRBD1 (5 bases). The CDR3 runs to 15 residues. Germline-derived CDR1 and CDR2 are SGHRS and YFSETQ. Trimming pared 4 bases from V and 2 bases from J, leaving 15 bases between. The CDR3 region has the DNA TGCGCCAGCAGCGACGGGGGGACCGGGAACTATGGCTACACCTTC. The encoded protein is CASSDGGTGNYGYTF.

The chain has TRBV4-1 and TRBJ1-1; 10 nucleotides agree with TRBD1. This CDR3 spans 18 amino acids. After removal of 0 bases from V and 8 bases from J, the junction contained 15 bases not matched to a gene. Germline loops: CDR1 MGHRA, CDR2 YSYEKL. CDR3 sequence: CASSQEGWGQGSQGEAFF. CDR3 nucleotide sequence: TGCGCCAGCAGCCAAGAAGGCTGGGGACAGGGGTCCCAGGGCGAAGCTTTCTTT.

V and J are TRBV5-1 and TRBJ2-7; D is perhaps TRBD2 (6 bases). Per germline, CDR1 SGHRS and CDR2 YFSETQ. V lost 1 base and J 2 bases, leaving 16 bases between the germline ends. The CDR3 consists of 16 residues. This chain's CDR3 is CASSLYGGEEAYEQYF. In nucleotides, the CDR3 is TGCGCCAGCAGCTTGTACGGCGGGGAGGAGGCCTACGAGCAGTACTTC.

V and J are TRBV5-1 and TRBJ1-2, with 8 nucleotides matching TRBD1. Germline CDR1 is SGHRS and CDR2 is YFSETQ. The CDR3 is 14 amino acids. J gave up 5 bases and V 5 bases, and 8 bases lay outside the gene matches. Written as DNA, the CDR3 is TGCGCCAGCAGGACGACAGGGGCGGGGTATGGCTACACCTTC. Translating it yields CASRTTGAGYGYTF.

The chain has TRBV5-1 and TRBJ1-1, with D maybe TRBD1 (6 bases). Trimming shortened V by 1 base and J by 7 bases, and 14 bases separated the two germline ends. The CDR3 consists of 14 residues. Per the germline V gene, CDR1 is SGHRS and CDR2 is YFSETQ. The CDR3 DNA is TGCGCCAGCAGCTTGTCCCGGGGGGCGATTGAAGCTTTCTTT. Amino acid sequence: CASSLSRGAIEAFF.

The chain links TRBV18 to TRBJ2-7, with D unclear. The CDR3 is 15 amino acids. Between the trimmed V and J ends, which lost 6 bases and 4 bases, there was a span of 19 bases. Germline V gives CDR1 KGHSH, CDR2 LQKENI. CDR3: CASSRNPTSLYEQYF. Written as DNA, the CDR3 is TGTGCCAGCTCCCGGAACCCGACATCCCTTTACGAGCAGTACTTC.

CDR3 residues: CASWTTVTGELFF. In DNA, the CDR3 is TGTGCCAGTTGGACGACAGTCACCGGGGAGCTGTTTTTT. V is TRBV19 and J is TRBJ2-2; D possibly corresponds to TRBD1 (5 bases). With 8 bases removed from V and 4 bases from J, the gap between germline ends came to 11 bases. The CDR3 extends over 13 amino acids. CDR1 and CDR2 (germline): LNHDA, SQIVND (reference sequence).

The chain joins TRBV19 to TRBJ1-2; D unclear. CDR3 length equals 13 residues. The V gene lost 1 base and the J gene lost 8 bases, with 11 bases spanning the gap. Germline CDR1 is LNHDA and CDR2 is SQIVND (reference sequence). In DNA form, the CDR3 reads TGTGCCAGTAGTATAGTGGCAACGGGAGGCTACACCTTC. This gives the protein CASSIVATGGYTF.

V gene TRBV4-1 combines with J gene TRBJ2-7; 9 bases align to TRBD1. The V gene end was trimmed by 0 bases and the J gene end by 5 bases; junction bases not matched to a gene: 8. Germline V gene sequence: CDR1 MGHRA, CDR2 YSYEKL. CDR3 size: 16 residues. The CDR3 DNA reads TGCGCCAGCAGCCAAGACCTCGGGACAGGGATCGACGAGCAGTACTTC. Its protein is CASSQDLGTGIDEQYF.

V and J are TRBV6-5 and TRBJ2-7, with TRBD2 as a possible D gene (6 bases). The germline gives CDR1 MNHEY, CDR2 SVGAGI. Trimming took 2 bases from V and 0 from J, leaving 8 bases between them. The CDR3 is 14 residues long. CDR3 residues: CASSYREISYEQYF. CDR3 DNA: TGTGCCAGCAGTTACCGGGAGATCTCCTACGAGCAGTACTTC.

The rearrangement links TRBV7-8 to TRBJ1-2, with TRBD1 matching 7 bases. In germline, CDR1 is SGHVS, CDR2 FQNEAQ. This CDR3 has 14 amino acids. After removal of 1 base from V and 2 bases from J, the junction contained 1 base not matched to a gene. CDR3 region: CASSLETGNYGYTF. CDR3 coding DNA: TGTGCCAGCAGCTTAGAGACAGGGAACTATGGCTACACCTTC.

The V gene is TRBV27, the J gene TRBJ2-5; 15 bases agree with TRBD2. CDR1 is MNHEY and CDR2 is SMNVEV in the germline V gene (reference sequence). This CDR3 region has 16 residues. The V and J ends lost 5 bases and 2 bases, in that order; junction bases with no gene match: 3. The CDR3 here is CASSRTSGGAQETQYF. The CDR3 DNA reads as TGTGCCAGCAGTAGGACTAGCGGGGGGGCGCAAGAGACCCAGTACTTC.

The V call is TRBV9, the J call TRBJ2-2; 9 nucleotides match TRBD1. The CDR3 consists of 15 residues. Trimming cost V 0 bases and J 4 bases; bases outside gene matches: 1. Germline CDR1 reads SGDLS; CDR2 reads YYNGEE. CDR3 protein: CASSVGDRVTGELFF. The CDR3 coding sequence is TGTGCCAGCAGCGTAGGGGACAGGGTCACCGGGGAGCTGTTTTTT.

The chain employs TRBV7-2 and TRBJ2-1, with 13 bases aligning to TRBD2. Trimming at V came to 5 bases and at J to 8 bases, leaving 9 bases not matched to a gene. CDR3 length: 16 residues. CDR1 is SGHTA, CDR2 FQGNSA, per germline. As DNA, the CDR3 is TGTGCCAGCAGCCCCAGGGGGACTAGCGGGATTTATGAGCAGTTCTTC. This encodes CASSPRGTSGIYEQFF.

The rearrangement joins TRBV6-5 to TRBJ2-1, with TRBD2 matching over 10 bases. Germline V CDR1 and CDR2: MNHEY, SVGAGI. The CDR3 is 15 residues long. The trim removed 6 bases at V and 10 bases at J, leaving 12 bases unmatched. The CDR3, as DNA: TGTGCCAGCAGGCCCCCCAGCGGGGGGGCGCGCGAGCAGTTCTTC. As protein: CASRPPSGGAREQFF.

The CDR3 sequence is CAWEHDRAGGYTF. The CDR3, as DNA: TGTGCCTGGGAACATGACAGGGCAGGCGGCTACACCTTC. The chain carries TRBV30 and TRBJ1-2; 7 bases align to TRBD1. Germline V gene data show CDR1 as GTSNPN and CDR2 as SVGIG (reference sequence). V was clipped by 5 bases and J by 8 bases; unmatched bases: 11. The CDR3 covers 13 residues.

The J gene is TRBJ1-2, the V gene TRBV18, with unresolved D. CDR3 length equals 19 residues. V dropped 1 base and J dropped 0 bases, with 21 bases sitting between them. Germline V gives CDR1 KGHSH, CDR2 LQKENI. CDR3 nucleotides: TGTGCCAGCTCACCACGACGAGCTGAACCCGGGAACGCTAACTATGGCTACACCTTC. Protein: CASSPRRAEPGNANYGYTF.